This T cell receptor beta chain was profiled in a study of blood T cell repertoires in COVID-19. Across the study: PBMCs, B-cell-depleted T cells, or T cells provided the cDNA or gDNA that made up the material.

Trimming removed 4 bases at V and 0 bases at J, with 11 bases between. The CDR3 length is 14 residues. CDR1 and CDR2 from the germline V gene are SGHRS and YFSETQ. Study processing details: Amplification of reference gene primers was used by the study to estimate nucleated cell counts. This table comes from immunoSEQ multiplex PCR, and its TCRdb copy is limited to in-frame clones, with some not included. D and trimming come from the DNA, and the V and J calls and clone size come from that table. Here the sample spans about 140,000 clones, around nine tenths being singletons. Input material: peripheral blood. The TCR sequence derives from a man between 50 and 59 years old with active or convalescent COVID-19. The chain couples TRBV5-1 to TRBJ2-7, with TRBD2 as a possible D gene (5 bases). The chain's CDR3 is CASSATGSSYEQYF. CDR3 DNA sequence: TGCGCCAGCAGCGCGACTGGGAGCTCCTACGAGCAGTACTTC.